This TCR beta chain was identified during a study of blood T cell repertoires in COVID-19 (dated by TCRdb to the early 2020s). The study in broad terms: The collaborator samples originated in the United States, Italy and Spain and spanned the acute and convalescent phases of COVID-19. The samples were drawn from two sources: the first 160 participants of the ongoing ImmuneRACE study, and over 1,000 subjects contributed by 6 global collaborators. A de-identified subject ID, COVID-19 status, age in years and sex were almost always included in the sample metadata. The material from the prospective study consisted of cDNA or gDNA derived from T cells, B-cell-depleted T cells, or PBMCs. Subjects who had been exposed to COVID-19, were actively infected with it, or had recovered from it provided the deeply sampled blood TCRbeta repertoires that made up the dataset. Where available, HLA class I and class II types were taken from metadata supplied by the sample provider and were not determined by assay-based typing. The repertoires were released in a freely available public database intended as a resource for research on the immune response to SARS-CoV-2.

This clone was detected only a few times. The specificity of this receptor is unknown. Base qualities are missing; no much larger clone stands one base away. Whole blood was collected in K2EDTA tubes by collaborating institutions according to the institutions' own protocols. For TCRbeta analysis, collaborator samples were shipped as frozen whole blood, as isolated PBMCs, or as DNA extracted from either sample type. TCRbeta CDR3 regions were amplified from genomic DNA by means of the immunoSEQ Assay, a bias-controlled multiplex PCR. On the study's bioinformatics: The number of nucleated cells in each sample was estimated from the amplification of reference gene primers within the assay. To quantify the absolute abundance of each unique TCRbeta CDR3 rearrangement, sequence reads were collapsed and filtered. For each sample, productive Simpson clonality was calculated as the square root of Simpson's diversity index across productive rearrangements. As stored in TCRdb, this immuneACCESS dataset retains in-frame rearrangements with V and J assigned. A fraction of the clones does not appear; measured against another copy, unresolved V genes explain less than half of the discrepancy, and the remainder lacks a known reason. Clone size and V and J calls were adopted from that table, with D and trimming inferred from the DNA. The table for this sample lists 180,000 or so clones; approximately 85% of them were counted only once. The ten largest clonotypes hold around 9.8% of the sample.

General findings and caveats noted by the study authors: How much clinical and demographic metadata was included differed by source and by participant, and the metadata was provided uncurated.

The sequence was collected from a woman of 80 years or more with acute or convalescent COVID-19. The specimen sequenced was peripheral blood.

CDR3 protein: CASSIERQGASGPLHF. The bases are TGTGCCAGTAGTATAGAGAGACAGGGAGCGTCGGGACCCCTCCACTTT. The receptor chain draws on TRBV19 and TRBJ1-6, with TRBD1 identical over 7 junction bases. From the germline V gene (reference sequence), CDR1 is LNHDA and CDR2 is SQIVND. CDR3 length: 16 amino acids, cysteine to phenylalanine. Here the CDR3 DNA is all that survives: 48 bases in frame from base 1. Germline trimming: 0 bases from V, 12 bases from J; junction bases outside gene matches: 11.